This TCR beta chain was documented in a study of post-analysis software for immune sequencing data. The CDR3 consists of 15 residues. Trimming stripped 0 bases from V and 3 bases from J, with 6 bases between. In germline, CDR1 is LGHNA, CDR2 YNFKEQ. Built from TCR beta cDNA, the libraries had unique molecular identifiers in them. TCRdb used MiXCR to reprocess the PCR reads, holding one entry per CDR3 protein. Of around 150,000 distinct CDR3 sequences detected, 35% to 40% appear once; the ten largest clones hold under 30%. General observations from the study: Controls had significantly higher normalized Chao1 diversity than multiple sclerosis patients.

Concerning this clonotype itself: What it recognizes is unknown.

The source was blood, collected after autologous hematopoietic stem cell transplantation. The clonotype comes from a girl aged 10 to 17 with multiple sclerosis. The gene calls are TRBV4-2 and TRBJ1-6; no firm D call. As DNA, the CDR3 is TGTGCCAGCAGCCAAGAGGACGGCTATAATTCACCCCTCCACTTT. Translated: CASSQEDGYNSPLHF.